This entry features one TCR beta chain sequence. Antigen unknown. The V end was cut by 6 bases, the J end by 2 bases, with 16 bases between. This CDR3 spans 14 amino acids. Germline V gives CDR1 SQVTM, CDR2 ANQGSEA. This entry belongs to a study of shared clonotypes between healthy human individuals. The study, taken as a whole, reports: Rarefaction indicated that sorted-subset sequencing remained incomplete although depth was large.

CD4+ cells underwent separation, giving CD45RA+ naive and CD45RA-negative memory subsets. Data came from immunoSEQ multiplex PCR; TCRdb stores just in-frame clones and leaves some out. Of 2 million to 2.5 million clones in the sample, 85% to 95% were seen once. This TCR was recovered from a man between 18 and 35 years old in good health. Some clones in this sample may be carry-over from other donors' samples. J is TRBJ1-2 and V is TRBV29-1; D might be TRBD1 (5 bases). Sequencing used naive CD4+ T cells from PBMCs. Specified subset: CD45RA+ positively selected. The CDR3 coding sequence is TGCAGCGTGTGGGGGGACCTAGGCAACTATGGCTACACCTTC. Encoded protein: CSVWGDLGNYGYTF.